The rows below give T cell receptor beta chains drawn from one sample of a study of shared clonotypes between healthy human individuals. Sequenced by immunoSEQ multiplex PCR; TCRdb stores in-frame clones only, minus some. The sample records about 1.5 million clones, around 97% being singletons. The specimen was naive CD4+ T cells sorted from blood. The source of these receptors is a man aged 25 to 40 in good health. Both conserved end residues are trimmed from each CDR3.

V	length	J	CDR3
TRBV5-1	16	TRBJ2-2	ASRPRSVAVATTGELF
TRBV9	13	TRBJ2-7	ASNVSLLAAYEQY
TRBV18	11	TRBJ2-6	ASRDSGANVLT
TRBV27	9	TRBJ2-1	ASKGRGGQF
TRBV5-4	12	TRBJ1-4	ASSFARVGEKLF
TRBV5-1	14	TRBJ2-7	ASSLEGVPLGYEQY
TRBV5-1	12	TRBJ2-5	ASSTGLGQETQY
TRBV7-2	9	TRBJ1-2	ASSTGGGYT
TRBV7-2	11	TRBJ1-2	ASRPGQLYGYT
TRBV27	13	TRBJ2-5	ASSLWGPGGETQY
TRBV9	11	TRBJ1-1	ASSGYLSPEAF
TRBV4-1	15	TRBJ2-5	ASSHLIGTSGRETQY
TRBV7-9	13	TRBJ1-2	ASSYRGASDYGYT
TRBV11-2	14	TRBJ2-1	ASSPQGAISYNEQF
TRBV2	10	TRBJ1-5	ASDRENQPQH
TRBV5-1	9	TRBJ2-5	ASRLQETQY
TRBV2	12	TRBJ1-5	ASTARSSNQPQH
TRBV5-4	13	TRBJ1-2	ASSSPRSGVAGYT
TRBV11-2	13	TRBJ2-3	ASSLSLVSTDTQY
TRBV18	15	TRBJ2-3	ASSPPRVGSATDTQY
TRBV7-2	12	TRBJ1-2	ASSLAGHNYGYT
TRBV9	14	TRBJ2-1	ASSALAGASYNEQF